Listed here are 16 T cell receptor beta chains from one sample, sequenced in a study of CD8+CD57+ T cells in acquired aplastic anemia. Patients chosen for sequencing had CD8+CD57+ cells that had expanded, as shown by flow cytometry. The use of genomic DNA as template underpinned the TCR beta VDJ and CDR3 profiling. One entry per CDR3 protein, called by TCRdb with MiXCR from the reads. This table has fewer than 250,000 distinct CDR3 sequences, more than 45% appearing once. The sample consisted of sorted CD4+, CD8+, or CD8+CD57+ T cells (not recorded which) from PBMCs. The receptors were gathered from a human donor with aplastic anemia.

This clonotype occurred many times. The genes are TRBV7-9 and TRBJ1-6, with unresolved D. This CDR3 is 16 amino acids long. The V end was cut by 4 bases, the J end by 7 bases, with 17 bases between. Germline V gene data show CDR1 as SEHNR and CDR2 as FQNEAQ (reference sequence). CDR3: CASSSKQNLWNSPLHF. The CDR3 region has the DNA TGTGCCAGCAGCTCCAAGCAGAACCTTTGGAATTCACCCCTCCACTTT. The full variable domain, its missing parts supplied by reference TRBV7-9 and TRBJ1-6, is DTGVSQNPRHKITKRGQNVTFRCDPISEHNRLYWYRQTLGQGPEFLTYFQNEAQLEKSRLLSDRFSAERPKGSFSTLEIQRTEQGDSAMYLCASSSKQNLWNSPLHFGNGTRLTVT.

A note on this clonotype: One junction end does not reproduce the germline sequence, and a read error may be involved. CDR3 in DNA: TGCGCCAGCAGCATGACAGATTATAACTCACCCCTCCACTTT. Its translation: CASSMTDYNSPLHF. The V and J genes are TRBV5-1 and TRBJ1-6, with TRBD1 as a possible D gene (5 bases). The CDR3 has 14 residues. Germline CDR1 and CDR2: SGHRS and YFSETQ.

CDR3: CASSAAGVVGYTF. As DNA, the CDR3 is TGTGCCAGCAGCGCTGCGGGGGTAGTAGGCTACACCTTC. This chain links TRBV9 with TRBJ1-2; maybe TRBD1 (5 bases). In germline, CDR1 is SGDLS, CDR2 YYNGEE. V lost 3 bases, J lost 8 bases, and 14 bases lay in between. The CDR3 is 13 amino acids.

About this clonotype: A much larger clone differs from this one at a single base, so this may be a read error. Written as DNA, the CDR3 is TGTGCCAGCAGCCCCGGGATAGGGGGATGCGATGAGCAGTTCTTC. Protein product: CASSPGIGGCDEQFF. The V and J genes are TRBV11-3 and TRBJ2-1; a weak D match, TRBD1 (6 bases). V lost 5 bases to trimming and J lost 8 bases, with 19 bases between them. Germline assignment: CDR1 SGHNT and CDR2 YENEEA. The CDR3 is made up of 15 amino acids. Full variable domain (remainder filled in from reference TRBV11-3 and TRBJ2-1): EAGVVQSPRYKIIEKKQPVAFWCNPISGHNTLYWYLQNLGQGPELLIRYENEEAVDDSQLPKDRFSAERLKGVDSTLKIQPAELGDSAVYLCASSPGIGGCDEQFFGPGTRLTVL.

The V and J genes are TRBV7-9 and TRBJ2-7; D possibly uses TRBD1 or TRBD2 (5 bases each). This CDR3 has 14 amino acids. CDR1 is SEHNR, CDR2 FQNEAQ, per germline (reference sequence). V was trimmed by 5 bases and J by 0 bases, leaving 11 bases between them. CDR3 in amino acids: CASSPGPDSYEQYF. CDR3 nucleotides: TGTGCCAGCAGCCCGGGACCGGACTCCTACGAGCAGTACTTC.

The chain employs TRBV25-1 and TRBJ1-5, with TRBD1 matching over 8 bases. Germline V gene data show CDR1 as MGHDK and CDR2 as SYGVNS. Losses at the gene ends were 8 bases for V and 7 bases for J; bases not matched to a gene: 10. The CDR3 runs 14 residues. The CDR3 sequence: CASLEAGGRQPQHF. CDR3 DNA sequence: TGTGCCAGCTTAGAGGCAGGGGGCCGGCAGCCCCAGCATTTT.

This clonotype came up many times. V is TRBV19 and J is TRBJ1-2; no clear D gene. V lost 4 bases to trimming and J lost 5 bases, with 14 bases between them. The CDR3 is 14 residues long. Germline V gene lookup returns CDR1 LNHDA and CDR2 SQIVND (reference sequence). As DNA, the CDR3 is TGTGCCAGTAGTAATATGACTCCGGATTATGGCTACACCTTC. Its translation is CASSNMTPDYGYTF.

This clonotype has ten or more counts. This chain connects TRBV4-2 to TRBJ2-3; 13 positions match TRBD2. V dropped 0 bases and J dropped 4; count of bases not matched to a gene: 4. The germline V gene encodes CDR1 LGHNA and CDR2 YNFKEQ. This CDR3 has 17 amino acids. The CDR3 sequence: CASSQERTSGSSDTQYF. The CDR3, as DNA: TGTGCCAGCAGCCAAGAAAGGACTAGCGGGAGCTCAGATACGCAGTATTTT.

V and J are TRBV7-9 and TRBJ2-3; TRBD1 aligns across 7 bases. Germline CDR1 is SEHNR and CDR2 is FQNEAQ (reference sequence). Trimming cost V 5 bases and J 5 bases; bases outside gene matches: 4. The length of the CDR3 is 13 residues. The CDR3 DNA reads TGTGCCAGCAGCCACAACAGGGGAGATACGCAGTATTTT. Amino acids: CASSHNRGDTQYF.

This rearrangement joins TRBV20-1 to TRBJ2-7; 16 positions match TRBD2. Per germline, CDR1 DFQATT and CDR2 SNEGSKA (reference sequence). Trimming at V came to 4 bases and at J to 4 bases, leaving 10 bases not matched to a gene. The CDR3 covers 17 residues. This CDR3 is CSAISGTSGRERYEQYF. CDR3 DNA sequence: TGCAGTGCTATTTCCGGGACTAGCGGGAGGGAGAGGTACGAGCAGTACTTC.

Notes on this clonotype: This may stem from a read error, because a much larger clone lies one nucleotide away. The chain is built from TRBV4-1 and TRBJ1-6; 8 nucleotides match TRBD1. Germline CDR1 is MGHRA and CDR2 is YSYEKL. The CDR3 is 16 residues long. The CDR3 nucleotides are TGCGCCAGCAGCCGAGATGCCGGGACAGGAAATTCACCCCTCCGCTTT. It is translated as CASSRDAGTGNSPLRF.

The chain has TRBV4-3 and TRBJ1-6; D may be TRBD1 (6 bases). Germline V gene sequence: CDR1 LGHNA, CDR2 YSLEER. This CDR3 is 16 amino acids long. V lost 4 bases to trimming and J lost 12 bases, with 22 bases between them. As DNA, the CDR3 is TGCGCCAGCAGCCGCGGGGGGCAGCATATCAGGTTACCCCTCCACTTT. The encoded protein is CASSRGGQHIRLPLHF.

The chain has TRBV5-1 and TRBJ2-5; 7 bases are shared with TRBD1. CDR1 SGHRS and CDR2 YFSETQ come from the germline V gene. This CDR3 contains 14 residues. After removal of 4 bases from V and 4 bases from J, the junction contained 7 bases not matched to a gene. CDR3 nucleotides: TGCGCCAGCAGCCAGAGAGGGGGCGGAGAGACCCAGTACTTC. This encodes CASSQRGGGETQYF.

This chain uses TRBV10-3 with TRBJ2-2, with a possible D match to TRBD1 (5 bases). V lost 10 bases to trimming and J lost 8 bases, with 17 bases between them. The CDR3 covers 13 residues. Germline V gene data show CDR1 as ENHRY and CDR2 as SYGVKD. The CDR3 is CASDSQLGGELFF. CDR3 DNA sequence: TGTGCCAGCGACAGTCAGTTAGGTGGGGAGCTGTTTTTT.

The chain employs TRBV25-1 and TRBJ1-1; D may be TRBD1 (6 bases). The length of the CDR3 is 15 residues. CDR1 and CDR2 (germline): MGHDK, SYGVNS. Trimming cost V 5 bases and J 8 bases, with 21 bases left between them. Here the CDR3 reads CASSLSPGVQSEAFF. The CDR3 region has the DNA TGTGCCAGCAGTTTATCCCCAGGGGTTCAGTCCGAAGCTTTCTTT.

This chain connects TRBV6-2 or TRBV6-3 to TRBJ2-1; D ambiguous. The length of the CDR3 is 13 residues. V was clipped by 10 bases and J by 0 bases, with 10 bases between them. Germline assignment: CDR1 MNHEY and CDR2 SVGEGT. The CDR3: CATLFDSYNEQFF. As DNA, the CDR3 is TGTGCCACCCTCTTTGACTCCTACAATGAGCAGTTCTTC.